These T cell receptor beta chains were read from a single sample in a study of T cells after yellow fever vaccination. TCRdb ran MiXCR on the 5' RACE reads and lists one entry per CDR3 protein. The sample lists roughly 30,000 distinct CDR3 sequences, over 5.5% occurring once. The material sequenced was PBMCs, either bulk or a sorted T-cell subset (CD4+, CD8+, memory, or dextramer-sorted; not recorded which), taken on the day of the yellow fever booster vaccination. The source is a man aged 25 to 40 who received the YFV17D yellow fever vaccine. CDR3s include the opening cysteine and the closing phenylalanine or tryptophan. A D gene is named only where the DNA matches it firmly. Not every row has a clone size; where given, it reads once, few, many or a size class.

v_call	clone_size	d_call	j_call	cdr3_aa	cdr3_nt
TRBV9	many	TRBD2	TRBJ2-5	CASAGGLAGETQYF	TGTGCCAGCGCTGGGGGGCTAGCGGGTGAGACCCAGTACTTC
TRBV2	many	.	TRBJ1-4	CASRTGRGEKLFF	TGTGCCAGCAGGACCGGCCGGGGTGAAAAACTGTTTTTT
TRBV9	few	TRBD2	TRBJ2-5	CASSVGSGRRETQYF	TGTGCCAGCAGCGTAGGTAGCGGGAGAAGAGAGACCCAGTACTTC
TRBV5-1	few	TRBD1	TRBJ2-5	CASSLDRGETQYF	TGCGCCAGCAGCTTGGACAGGGGAGAGACCCAGTACTTC
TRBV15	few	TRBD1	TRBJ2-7	CATSRSAGQGIRHEQYF	TGTGCCACCAGCAGATCAGCCGGACAGGGGATAAGGCACGAGCAGTACTTC
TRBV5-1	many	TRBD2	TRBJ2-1	CASSQRGRVYNEQFF	TGCGCCAGCAGCCAACGCGGGAGGGTCTACAATGAGCAGTTCTTC
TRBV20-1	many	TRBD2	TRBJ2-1	CSAERTSGRMVYNEQFF	TGCAGTGCCGAAAGGACTAGCGGGAGGATGGTCTACAATGAGCAGTTCTTC
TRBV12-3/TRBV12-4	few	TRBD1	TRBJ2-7	CASSREQGVREQYF	TGTGCCAGCAGTCGGGAACAGGGGGTACGCGAGCAGTACTTC
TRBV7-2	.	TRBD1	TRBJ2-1	CASSMTGTGGGEQFF	TGTGCCAGCAGCATGACCGGGACAGGGGGGGGTGAGCAGTTCTTC
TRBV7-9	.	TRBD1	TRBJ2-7	CASSPLQGAMDEQYF	TGTGCCAGCAGCCCGCTACAGGGGGCTATGGACGAGCAGTACTTC
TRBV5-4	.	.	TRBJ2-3	CASSLDWNTQYF	TGTGCCAGCAGCTTAGACTGGAATACGCAGTATTTT
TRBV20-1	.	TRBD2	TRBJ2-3	CSATLAGGPGDTQYF	TGCAGTGCTACCCTAGCGGGAGGGCCAGGGGATACGCAGTATTTT
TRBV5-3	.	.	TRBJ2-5	CARSLDPPGSETQYF	TGTGCCAGAAGCTTGGACCCCCCGGGATCGGAGACCCAGTACTTC
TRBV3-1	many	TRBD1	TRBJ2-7	CASSQTARTGSYEQYF	TGTGCCAGCAGCCAGACAGCACGGACAGGGAGCTACGAGCAGTACTTC
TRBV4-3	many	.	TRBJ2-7	CASSQGLGGYEQYF	TGCGCCAGCAGCCAAGGGTTGGGGGGCTACGAGCAGTACTTC
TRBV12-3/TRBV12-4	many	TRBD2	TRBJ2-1	CASTISLAVKDNEQFF	TGTGCCAGCACCATCTCCCTAGCGGTTAAGGACAATGAGCAGTTCTTC
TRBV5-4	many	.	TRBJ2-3	CASSPGGSGSTDTQYF	TGTGCCAGCAGCCCGGGTGGTAGCGGATCCACAGATACGCAGTATTTT
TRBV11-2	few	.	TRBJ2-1	CASSLSGIEQFF	TGTGCCAGCAGCTTAAGCGGTATTGAGCAGTTCTTC
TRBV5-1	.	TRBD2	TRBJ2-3	CASSLVGLAGLTDTQYF	TGCGCCAGCAGCTTGGTTGGGCTAGCGGGACTCACAGATACGCAGTATTTT
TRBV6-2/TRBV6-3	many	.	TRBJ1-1	CASSKLVFTGNTEAFF	TGTGCCAGCAGTAAACTCGTATTCACAGGCAACACTGAAGCTTTCTTT
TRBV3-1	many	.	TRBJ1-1	CASSHRGGNTEAFF	TGTGCCAGCAGCCATCGAGGCGGGAACACTGAAGCTTTCTTT
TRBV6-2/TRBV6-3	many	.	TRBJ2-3	CASSDTDTQYF	TGTGCCAGCAGTGATACAGATACGCAGTATTTT
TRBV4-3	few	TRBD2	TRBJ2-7	CASSQEASGAYEQYF	TGCGCCAGCAGCCAAGAAGCTAGCGGTGCCTACGAGCAGTACTTC
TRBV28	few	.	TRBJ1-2	CASSPGQIYGYTF	TGTGCCAGCAGTCCTGGACAGATCTATGGCTACACCTTC
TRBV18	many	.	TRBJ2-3	CASSPPAGVTDTQYF	TGTGCCAGCTCACCACCGGCAGGGGTCACAGATACGCAGTATTTT
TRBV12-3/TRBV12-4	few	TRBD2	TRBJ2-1	CASSSGLAGVDEQFF	TGTGCCAGCAGTTCAGGACTAGCGGGAGTGGATGAGCAGTTCTTC
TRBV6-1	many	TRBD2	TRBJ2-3	CASRGTSGRADTQYF	TGTGCCAGCAGAGGGACTAGCGGGAGGGCAGATACGCAGTATTTT
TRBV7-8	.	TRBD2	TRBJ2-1	CASSVPTSGSHEQFF	TGTGCCAGCAGCGTACCGACTAGCGGGAGTCATGAGCAGTTCTTC
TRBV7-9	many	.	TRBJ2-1	CASSLELLAGNNEQFF	TGTGCCAGCAGCTTAGAGCTGCTAGCCGGTAATAATGAGCAGTTCTTC
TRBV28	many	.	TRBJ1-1	CASSFPVRGRGRAFF	TGTGCCAGCAGTTTTCCTGTTCGTGGGAGAGGTCGGGCTTTCTTT
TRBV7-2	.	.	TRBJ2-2	CASSLLVGELFF	TGTGCCAGCAGCTTACTGGTCGGGGAGCTGTTTTTT
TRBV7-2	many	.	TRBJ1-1	CASSSDRFTEAFF	TGTGCCAGCAGCTCCGACAGGTTTACTGAAGCTTTCTTT
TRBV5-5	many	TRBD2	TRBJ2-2	CASSPGRQGGTGELFF	TGTGCCAGCAGCCCCGGGAGGCAGGGCGGCACCGGGGAGCTGTTTTTT
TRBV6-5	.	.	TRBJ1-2	CASSLGLGQFYGYTF	TGTGCCAGCAGTTTAGGATTAGGGCAGTTCTATGGCTACACCTTC
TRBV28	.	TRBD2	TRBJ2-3	CASSRPGLAGGGTDTQYF	TGTGCCAGCAGCCGTCCGGGACTAGCGGGAGGAGGCACAGATACGCAGTATTTT
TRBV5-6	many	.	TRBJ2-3	CASGLWGTTDTQYF	TGTGCCAGCGGCCTTTGGGGGACCACAGATACGCAGTATTTT
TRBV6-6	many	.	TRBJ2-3	CASTQLGDTQYF	TGTGCCAGCACACAACTGGGGGATACGCAGTATTTT
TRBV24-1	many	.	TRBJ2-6	CATSDQSGSGANVLTF	TGTGCCACCAGTGACCAATCAGGGTCTGGGGCCAACGTCCTGACTTTC
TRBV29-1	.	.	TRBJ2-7	CSVKSTGEQYF	TGCAGCGTTAAGTCAACCGGCGAGCAGTACTTC
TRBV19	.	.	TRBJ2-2	CASTLDRWAGELFF	TGTGCCAGTACCCTGGACCGTTGGGCCGGGGAGCTGTTTTTT
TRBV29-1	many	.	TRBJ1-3	CSVAALGGNTIYF	TGCAGCGTTGCGGCCCTGGGGGGAAACACCATATATTTT
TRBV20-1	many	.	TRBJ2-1	CSSGTLNEQFF	TGCAGTTCCGGGACCCTCAATGAGCAGTTCTTC
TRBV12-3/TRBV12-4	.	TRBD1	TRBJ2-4	CASSPAPGQSRENIQYF	TGTGCCAGCAGTCCGGCTCCGGGACAGTCGAGGGAAAACATTCAGTACTTC
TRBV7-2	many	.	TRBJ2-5	CASRSGGLARETQYF	TGTGCCAGCAGGAGTGGTGGCCTAGCAAGAGAGACCCAGTACTTC
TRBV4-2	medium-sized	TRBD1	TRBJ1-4	CASSPGQGNEKLFF	TGTGCCAGCAGCCCGGGACAGGGAAATGAAAAACTGTTTTTT
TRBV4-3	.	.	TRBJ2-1	CASSQAGAYNEQFF	TGCGCCAGCAGCCAAGCGGGAGCCTACAATGAGCAGTTCTTC
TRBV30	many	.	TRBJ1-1	CAWKALLGDDTEAFF	TGTGCCTGGAAGGCCCTCTTAGGGGATGACACTGAAGCTTTCTTT
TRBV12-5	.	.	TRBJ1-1	CASGLTRGTEAFF	TGTGCTAGTGGTCTCACAAGAGGCACTGAAGCTTTCTTT